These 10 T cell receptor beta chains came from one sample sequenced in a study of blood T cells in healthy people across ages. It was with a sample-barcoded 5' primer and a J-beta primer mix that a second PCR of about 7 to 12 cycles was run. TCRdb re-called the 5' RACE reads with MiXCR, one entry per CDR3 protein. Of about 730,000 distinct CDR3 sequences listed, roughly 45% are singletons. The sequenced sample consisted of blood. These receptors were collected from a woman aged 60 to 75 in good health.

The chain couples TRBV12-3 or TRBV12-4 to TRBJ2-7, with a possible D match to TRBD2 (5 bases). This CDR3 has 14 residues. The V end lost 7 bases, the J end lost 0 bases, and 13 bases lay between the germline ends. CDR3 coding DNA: TGTGCCAGCACCGGACTGGGGAGCTCCTACGAGCAGTACTTC. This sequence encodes CASTGLGSSYEQYF.

CDR3 sequence: CSTRDSNEKLFF. CDR3 bases: TGCAGCACCCGGGACAGTAATGAAAAACTGTTTTTT. V and J are TRBV29-1 and TRBJ1-4; 7 bases fit TRBD1. This CDR3 region has 12 residues. V was pared by 8 bases and J by 4 bases, with 4 bases of the junction left unmatched. Germline V CDR1 and CDR2: SQVTM, ANQGSEA.

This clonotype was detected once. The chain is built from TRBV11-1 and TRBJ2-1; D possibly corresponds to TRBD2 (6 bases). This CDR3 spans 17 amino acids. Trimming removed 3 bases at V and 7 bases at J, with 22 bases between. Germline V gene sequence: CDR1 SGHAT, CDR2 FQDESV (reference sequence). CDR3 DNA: TGTGCCAGCAGCTTCTTCTCGGGACTGGCGGGGAGAAATGAGCAGTTCTTC. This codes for CASSFFSGLAGRNEQFF.

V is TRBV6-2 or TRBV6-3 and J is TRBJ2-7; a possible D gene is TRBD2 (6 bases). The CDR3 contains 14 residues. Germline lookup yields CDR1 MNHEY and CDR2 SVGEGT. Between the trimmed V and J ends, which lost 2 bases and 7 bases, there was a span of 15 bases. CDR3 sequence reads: CASSYGGRSDEQYF. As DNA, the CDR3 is TGTGCCAGCAGTTACGGGGGGAGGTCAGATGAGCAGTACTTC.

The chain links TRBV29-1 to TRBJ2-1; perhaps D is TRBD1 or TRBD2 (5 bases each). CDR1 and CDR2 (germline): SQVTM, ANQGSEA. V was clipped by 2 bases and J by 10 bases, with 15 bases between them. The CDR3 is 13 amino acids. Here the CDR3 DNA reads TGCAGCGTTGAATTGGGACCCGGATACGAGCAGTTCTTC. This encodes CSVELGPGYEQFF.

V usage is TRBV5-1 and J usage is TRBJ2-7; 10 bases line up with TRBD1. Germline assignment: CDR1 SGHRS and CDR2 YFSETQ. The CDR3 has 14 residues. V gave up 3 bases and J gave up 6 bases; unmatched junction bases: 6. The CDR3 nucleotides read TGCGCCAGCAGCTCGGACAGGGGGTTAGGCGAGCAGTACTTC. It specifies CASSSDRGLGEQYF.

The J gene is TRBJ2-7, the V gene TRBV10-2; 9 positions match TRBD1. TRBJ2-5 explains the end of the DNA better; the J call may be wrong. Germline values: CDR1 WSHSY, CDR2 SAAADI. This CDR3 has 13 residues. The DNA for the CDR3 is TGCGCCAGCGCCCCGGGACAGGGCTTGACCCAGTACTTC. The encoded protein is CASAPGQGLTQYF.

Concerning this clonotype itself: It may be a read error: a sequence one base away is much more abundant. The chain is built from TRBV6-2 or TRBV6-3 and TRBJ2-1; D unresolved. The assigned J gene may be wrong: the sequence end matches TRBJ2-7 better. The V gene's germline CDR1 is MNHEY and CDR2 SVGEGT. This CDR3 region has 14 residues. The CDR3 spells CASCSSVTYNEQYF. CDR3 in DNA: TGTGCCAGCTGCTCTAGTGTGACCTACAATGAGCAGTACTTC.

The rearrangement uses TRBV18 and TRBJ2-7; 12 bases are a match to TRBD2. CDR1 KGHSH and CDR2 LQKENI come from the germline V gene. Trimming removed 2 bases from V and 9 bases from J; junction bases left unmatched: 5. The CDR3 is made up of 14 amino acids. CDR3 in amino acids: CASSPALAGGGQYF. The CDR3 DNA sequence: TGTGCCAGCTCACCAGCACTAGCGGGAGGCGGGCAGTACTTC.

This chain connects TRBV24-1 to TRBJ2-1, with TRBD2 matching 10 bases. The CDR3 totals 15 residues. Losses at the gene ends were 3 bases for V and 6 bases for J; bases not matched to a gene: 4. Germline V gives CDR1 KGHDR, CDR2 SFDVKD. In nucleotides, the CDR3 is TGTGCCACCAGTGATCCGGGACTAGCGACCAATGAGCAGTTCTTC. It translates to CATSDPGLATNEQFF.